This T cell receptor (beta chain) was retrieved from a study of blood T cells in healthy people across ages. CDR1 and CDR2 from the germline V gene are SGHRS and YFSETQ. CDR3 length equals 15 residues. V lost 4 bases, J lost 0 bases, and 11 bases lay in between. Note on this clonotype: Its antigen is unknown.

The authors isolated at least 6.5 million PBMCs per sample. Notes on the study in general: It was not known whether donors were CMV positive (a possible confounder of expanded clonotype changes).

A second PCR of roughly 7 to 11 cycles used a sample-barcoded 5' primer and a J-beta primer mix. With 12 random nucleotides, a template-switch adaptor tagged each individual cDNA molecule. TCRdb recomputed calls from the 5' RACE reads with MiXCR, one row per CDR3 protein. The repertoire holds 910,000 or so distinct CDR3 sequences, with roughly 51% as singletons. The sample was blood. The chain has TRBV5-1 and TRBJ2-1; D uncertain. This receptor was taken from a woman aged 55-70 years in good health. The CDR3 here is CASSPDGSSYNEQFF. For the CDR3, the DNA is TGCGCCAGCAGCCCGGACGGAAGCTCCTACAATGAGCAGTTCTTC.